This TCR beta chain was sequenced in a study of T cell responses to AZD1222 COVID-19 vaccine (TCRdb year 2021). A note on the overall study: AZD1222 recipients with second doses at about 4 weeks or about 12 weeks were pooled, because spike-specific TCR depth and breadth did not differ between schedules. A total of 233 trial participants underwent TCR sequencing, of whom some 210 received two doses of AZD1222 and about 25 received two doses of the MenACWY control vaccine. Trial participants were enrolled by age into 18-55, 56-69 and 70-plus year subgroups, with about 150, 28 and 57 TCR-sequenced participants respectively.

Paper-wide results and their limitations: CD4 TCRs associated with the vaccine covered the entire spike protein, and the dominant responses were in regions 160-218 and 743-854. After two AZD1222 doses, spike-specific TCR breadth and depth were significantly higher than at day 0 and than in MenACWY recipients. Because no samples from the day 14 peak response were available, repertoires could be characterized only after the peak T cell response. Most participants were white British and females outnumbered males, and the authors suggested that clonal diversity may have been underestimated. Reportedly, almost half of the unique spike-specific TCRs recognized epitopes lying outside the regions that are mutated in the B.1.351 and B.1.1.7 variants. In the small 56-69-year group, the increase in depth fell short of significance, most likely because of low power. Conclusions about previously exposed vaccinees were limited because only six AZD1222 recipients were SARS-CoV-2 seropositive at baseline.

Via the germline V gene (reference sequence), CDR1 is SEHNR and CDR2 FQNEAQ. Including cysteine and phenylalanine, the CDR3 has 15 amino acids. Only the CDR3 part of the read is kept: 45 bases, read in frame from the first base. Trimming removed 5 bases from V and 5 bases from J; the gene matches leave 6 bases unexplained. This clone was recorded once. No antigen is known for it. The record has no base qualities; no much larger clone is one base away. The sample's time point, from its label and the paper: baseline before first vaccination. Vaccinee samples came from UK trials COV001 and COV002, including a single-blind randomized controlled phase 2/3 trial of AZD1222 (ChAdOx1 nCoV-19) in healthy adults. Trial participant PBMC samples were collected at day 0 and day 28 after the second dose for TCRbeta chain sequencing. The CDR3 regions of human TCRbeta chains were analyzed by immunosequencing. In the source study's methods: TCRs in the repertoires were matched against a reference library of SARS-CoV-2-specific TCRs that had been generated with the MIRA antigen-specificity platform. Breadth was defined as the fraction of unique TCRs that were SARS-CoV-2-associated. Depth was defined as the fraction of total T cells that were SARS-CoV-2-associated. Using the MIRA data, each spike-specific TCR was mapped to the spike region that the TCR reacts to and placed in a CD4 or CD8 class. Log10-transformed breadth and depth values were compared by one-way ANOVA with Sidak's multiple comparisons tests. In its TCRdb copy, this immuneACCESS table keeps in-frame sequences only and misses some clones. Where compared with another copy, unresolved V genes explain less than half of these, and the others have no known cause. Clone size and the V and J calls come from that table; the DNA yielded D and trimming. The sample table lists over 95,000 clones, 87% of them with a count of one. The biggest ten clones account for roughly 12% of the sample.

The TCR sequence derives from an adult in good health. The sequence joins TRBV7-9 to TRBJ2-5; 12 of the junction bases match TRBD2. The starting material was peripheral blood, obtained on day 0 of AZD1222 vaccination. CDR3 protein: CASSNRGTSGETQYF. The sequenced DNA is TGTGCCAGCAGCAACCGGGGGACTAGCGGGGAGACCCAGTACTTC.